The 15 T cell receptor beta chains below all came from one sample that was sequenced in a study of neurological immune-mediated disorders. TCRdb re-called the 5' RACE reads with MiXCR, one entry per CDR3 protein. The profile shows tens of thousands of distinct CDR3 sequences, 10% of them singletons. Sequencing was done on a sample of PBMCs. These receptors were obtained from a man aged 40-50 years in good health.

Ten or more counts support this clonotype. The DNA of the CDR3 is TGTGCCAGCAGCCAAGTCATACTAGCGGGGTGGGGAGAGACCCAGTACTTC. Protein product: CASSQVILAGWGETQYF. The chain joins TRBV3-1 to TRBJ2-5; TRBD2 matches 10 bases. The CDR3 loop spans 17 amino acids. CDR1 and CDR2 (germline): LGHDT, YNNKEL (reference sequence). V shed 1 base, J shed 4 bases, and the junction held 9 bases outside the gene matches.

In this sample, this clonotype turned up many times. This chain links TRBV7-9 with TRBJ1-1, with D perhaps TRBD1 (6 bases). Looked up from germline, CDR1 is SEHNR and CDR2 is FQNEAQ (reference sequence). V shed 6 bases and J shed 6 bases, with 17 bases lying between them. This CDR3 has 14 amino acids. The CDR3 region has the DNA TGTGCCAGCAGTCTAGGGGGGCAGGGTCCTGAAGCTTTCTTT. It specifies CASSLGGQGPEAFF.

The table lists this clonotype with many counts. The J gene is TRBJ1-2, the V gene TRBV20-1; unclear D gene. With 0 bases removed from V and 2 bases from J, the gap between germline ends came to 7 bases. The germline gives CDR1 DFQATT, CDR2 SNEGSKA (reference sequence). The CDR3 runs 13 residues. The CDR3: CSAREDLNYGYTF. CDR3 sequence (DNA): TGCAGTGCTAGAGAGGACCTCAACTATGGCTACACCTTC.

This clonotype was recorded many times. This chain joins TRBV11-3 and TRBJ2-3; 8 positions match TRBD1. Germline CDR1 SGHNT, CDR2 YENEEA. The CDR3 totals 15 residues. V lost 4 bases to trimming and J lost 2 bases; unmatched junction nucleotides: 5. CDR3 bases: TGTGCCAGCAGCTCGGGACAGGCCACCACAGATACGCAGTATTTT. Translating gives CASSSGQATTDTQYF.

For this clonotype: A junction boundary mismatches the germline segment, possibly from a read error. The chain carries TRBV19 and TRBJ2-2; perhaps D is TRBD1 or TRBD2 (5 bases each). The CDR3 covers 12 residues. Germline V gives CDR1 LNHDA, CDR2 SQIVND (reference sequence). CDR3 DNA sequence: TGTGCCAGTAGTTGGGGCACCGGGGAGATGTTTTTT. The encoded protein is CASSWGTGEMFF.

This clonotype was picked up a small number of times. The CDR3 DNA follows: TGTGCCAGCAGCTTAGGGGCAGGGAGATTGGGCTACACCTTC. This codes for CASSLGAGRLGYTF. The chain uses TRBV7-9 and TRBJ1-2; weak D call: TRBD1 (5 bases). Germline V CDR1 and CDR2: SEHNR, FQNEAQ (reference sequence). The germline V and J ends were trimmed by 1 base and 8 bases, with 14 bases remaining between them. There are 14 residues in the CDR3.

This clonotype was seen more than once but under ten times. The DNA for the CDR3 is TGTGCCACCAGCCCCCCCGGGACCTTTGTCACCGGGGAGCTGTTTTTT. Amino acids: CATSPPGTFVTGELFF. The chain is built from TRBV24-1 and TRBJ2-2; either TRBD1 or TRBD2 may fit D (5 bases each). CDR1 is KGHDR and CDR2 is SFDVKD in the germline V gene. This CDR3 spans 16 amino acids. The V gene lost 7 bases and the J gene lost 4 bases, with 18 bases spanning the gap.

In this sample, this clonotype turned up many times. The V call is TRBV5-1, the J call TRBJ2-5, with D uncertain. This CDR3 contains 16 residues. With 0 bases removed from V and 1 base from J, the gap between germline ends came to 13 bases. The V gene's germline CDR1 is SGHRS and CDR2 YFSETQ. CDR3 sequence: CASSLAPVGSQETQYF. The CDR3 DNA sequence: TGCGCCAGCAGCTTGGCCCCCGTAGGTTCCCAAGAGACCCAGTACTTC.

This clonotype was counted at least ten times. This sequence joins TRBV7-9 and TRBJ2-1; 8 nucleotides agree with TRBD1. V was clipped by 4 bases and J by 9 bases; unmatched bases: 11. The CDR3 extends over 15 amino acids. Looked up from germline, CDR1 is SEHNR and CDR2 is FQNEAQ (reference sequence). Written as DNA, the CDR3 is TGTGCCAGCAGCTCCGGACCGACAGGGGTGGGTGAGCAGTTCTTC. Its translation: CASSSGPTGVGEQFF.

This clonotype came up many times. The chain couples TRBV7-3 to TRBJ2-1; 9 bases map to TRBD1. V lost 2 bases to trimming and J lost 5 bases; unmatched junction nucleotides: 1. The CDR3 consists of 14 residues. Per germline, CDR1 SGHTA and CDR2 FQGTGA. DNA of the CDR3: TGTGCCAGCAGCTTAGGGACAGGGCACAATGAGCAGTTCTTC. This translates into CASSLGTGHNEQFF.

This clonotype has more than one count but fewer than ten. V usage is TRBV6-1 and J usage is TRBJ2-7; a possible D gene is TRBD2 (5 bases). The CDR3 is made up of 13 amino acids. The germline V gene encodes CDR1 MNHNS and CDR2 SASEGT. Trimming took 6 bases from V and 1 from J, leaving 10 bases between them. The DNA of the CDR3 is TGTGCCAGCAGGGACTCTATATCCTACGAGCAGTACTTC. Amino acid sequence: CASRDSISYEQYF.

This clonotype appeared many times. This chain joins TRBV5-1 and TRBJ2-5; D gene unclear. Germline values: CDR1 SGHRS, CDR2 YFSETQ. This CDR3 comprises 16 residues. Trimming stripped 0 bases from V and 1 base from J, with 13 bases between. CDR3 region: CASSLASRRFQETQYF. For the CDR3, the DNA is TGCGCCAGCAGCTTGGCGAGTCGGAGATTCCAAGAGACCCAGTACTTC.

In its sample, this clonotype was seen many times. The V gene is TRBV7-3, the J gene TRBJ2-1; D gene ambiguous. The germline gives CDR1 SGHTA, CDR2 FQGTGA. The CDR3 is 11 amino acids. Trimming removed 5 bases from V and 8 bases from J, with 7 bases in between. The CDR3 loop reads CASSLGHEQFF. CDR3 nucleotides: TGTGCCAGCAGCCTGGGCCATGAGCAGTTCTTC.

This clonotype has at least ten counts. The chain is built from TRBV5-1 and TRBJ2-3; D uncertain. Germline V CDR1 and CDR2: SGHRS, YFSETQ. The CDR3 has 12 amino acids. The germline V and J ends were trimmed by 0 bases and 2 bases, with 1 base remaining between them. The CDR3 DNA is TGCGCCAGCAGCTTGGACACAGATACGCAGTATTTT. It codes for CASSLDTDTQYF.

This clonotype was detected many times. The J gene is TRBJ2-1, the V gene TRBV12-3 or TRBV12-4; 8 nucleotides line up with TRBD2. The CDR3 length is 15 residues. J lost 3 bases, V lost 5 bases, and 6 bases had no gene match. CDR3 residues: CASSPSGGYYNEQFF. DNA of the CDR3: TGTGCCAGCAGTCCCAGCGGGGGATACTACAATGAGCAGTTCTTC.